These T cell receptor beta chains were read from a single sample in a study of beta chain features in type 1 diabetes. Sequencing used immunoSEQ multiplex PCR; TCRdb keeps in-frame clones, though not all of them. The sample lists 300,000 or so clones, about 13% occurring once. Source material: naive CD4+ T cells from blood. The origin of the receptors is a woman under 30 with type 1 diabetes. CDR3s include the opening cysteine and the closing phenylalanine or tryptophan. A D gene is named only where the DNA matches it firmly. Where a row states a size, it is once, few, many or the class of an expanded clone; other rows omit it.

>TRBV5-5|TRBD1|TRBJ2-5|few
TGTGCCAGCCACCTGAGGGACAGGGTTTCGGAGACCCAGTACTTC
CASHLRDRVSETQYF
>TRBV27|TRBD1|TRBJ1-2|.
TGTGCCAGCAGTCCTCGACAGGGGGCGCGGGATGGCTACACCTTC
CASSPRQGARDGYTF
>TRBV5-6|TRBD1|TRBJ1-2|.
TGTGCCAGCAGCCCGGGACAGGGGTCCGGCTATGGCTACACCTTC
CASSPGQGSGYGYTF
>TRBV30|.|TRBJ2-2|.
TGTGCCTGGAGTGTACTCTGGAGAACCGGGGAGCTGTTTTTT
CAWSVLWRTGELFF
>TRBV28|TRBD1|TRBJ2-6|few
TGTGCCAGCAGTTTATGGGGGACAGGGCGCTCTGGGGCCAACGTCCTGACTTTC
CASSLWGTGRSGANVLTF
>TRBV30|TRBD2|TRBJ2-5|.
TGTGCCTGGAGTCGGCGGGGGCAAGAGACCCAGTACTTC
CAWSRRGQETQYF
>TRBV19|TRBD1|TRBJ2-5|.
TGTGCCAGTAGTACGACAGGGGGGGAGACCCAGTACTTC
CASSTTGGETQYF
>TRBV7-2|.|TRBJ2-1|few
TGTGCCAGCAGCTTATCCAGCTCCTACAATGAGCAGTTCTTC
CASSLSSSYNEQFF
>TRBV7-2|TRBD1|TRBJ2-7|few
TGTGCCAGCAGTTCCCCCCCGGGACAGGGGCTATACGAGCAGTACTTC
CASSSPPGQGLYEQYF
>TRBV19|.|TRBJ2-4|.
TGTGCCAGTAGTTGGGGAGGGGGGAACATTCAGTACTTC
CASSWGGGNIQYF
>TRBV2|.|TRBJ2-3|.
TGTGCCAGCAGTGAAGGGGCCCCGGTCGGCACAGATACGCAGTATTTT
CASSEGAPVGTDTQYF
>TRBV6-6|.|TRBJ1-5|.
TGTGCCAGCAGTTTCAATAGCAATCAGCCCCAGCATTTT
CASSFNSNQPQHF
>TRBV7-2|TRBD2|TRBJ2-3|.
TGTGCCAGCAGCTTCTCCGGCGGGAGCTCGGATACGCAGTATTTT
CASSFSGGSSDTQYF
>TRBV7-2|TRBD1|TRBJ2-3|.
TGTGCCAGCAGCCTTACAGGGGATTATTCAGATACGCAGTATTTT
CASSLTGDYSDTQYF
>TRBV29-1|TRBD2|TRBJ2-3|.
TGCAGCGTTATTGGACTAGCGGGAACCCAGGGGAGAGATACGCAGTATTTT
CSVIGLAGTQGRDTQYF
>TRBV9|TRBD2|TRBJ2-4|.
TGTGCCAGCAGCGTAGCTGGTGGCGGGAGATTTATTCAGTACTTC
CASSVAGGGRFIQYF
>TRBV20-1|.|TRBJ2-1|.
TGCAGTGCCCAAGGGGCTGAGCAGTTCTTC
CSAQGAEQFF
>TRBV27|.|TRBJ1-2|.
TGTGCCAGCAGTCCACTACCCGACCACTATGGCTACACCTTC
CASSPLPDHYGYTF
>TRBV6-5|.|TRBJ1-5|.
TGTGCCAGCCGTCGGGGAGGCGATCAGCCCCAGCATTTT
CASRRGGDQPQHF
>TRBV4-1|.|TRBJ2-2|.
TGCGCCAGCAGCCAAGATCCCCCGGGGGAGCTGTTTTTT
CASSQDPPGELFF
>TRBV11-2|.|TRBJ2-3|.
TGTGCCAGCAGTCACCGAATCCTAGAGACAGATACGCAGTATTTT
CASSHRILETDTQYF
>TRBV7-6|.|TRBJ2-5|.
TGTGCCAGCAGCGCCGGACAGACCTTCCAAGAGACCCAGTACTTC
CASSAGQTFQETQYF
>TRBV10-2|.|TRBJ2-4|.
TGCGCCAGCAGTGAGTCAGGTGGACTAGCCAAAAACATTCAGTACTTC
CASSESGGLAKNIQYF
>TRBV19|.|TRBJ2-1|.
TGTGCCAGTAGTCCAGGGGCAGGGCTCAATGAGCAGTTCTTC
CASSPGAGLNEQFF
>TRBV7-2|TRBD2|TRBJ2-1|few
TGTGCCAGCAGCTCTGTGTGGCTAGCGGGATCCTACAATGAGCAGTTCTTC
CASSSVWLAGSYNEQFF
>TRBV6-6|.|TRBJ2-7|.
TGTGCCAGCAGTTACAGCCAGGGCTTATCCTACGAGCAGTACTTC
CASSYSQGLSYEQYF
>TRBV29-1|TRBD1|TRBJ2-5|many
TGCAGCGTCGAAGGACAGGGGGGAGAGACCCAGTACTTC
CSVEGQGGETQYF
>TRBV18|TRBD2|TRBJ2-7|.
TGTGCCAGCTCACCCCCGGGACTAGTCTTCGAGCAGTACTTC
CASSPPGLVFEQYF
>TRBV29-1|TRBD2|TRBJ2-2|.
TGCAGCGTCAACGGACTAGCGGGAGGGAACACCGGGGAGCTGTTTTTT
CSVNGLAGGNTGELFF
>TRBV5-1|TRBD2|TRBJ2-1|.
TGCGCCAGCAGTAGTCTAGCGGCTAGGACCTACAATGAGCAGTTCTTC
CASSSLAARTYNEQFF
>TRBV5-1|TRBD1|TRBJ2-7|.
TGCGCCAGCAGCTTGGGACAGGGGGCTAACGAGCAGTACTTC
CASSLGQGANEQYF
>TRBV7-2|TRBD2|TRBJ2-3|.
TGTGCCAGCAGCCGAGGGACTAGCGGGAGGAGCGATACGCAGTATTTT
CASSRGTSGRSDTQYF
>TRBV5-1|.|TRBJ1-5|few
TGCGCCAGCAGCTTGGTGCAGGGTCCGGATCAGCCCCAGCATTTT
CASSLVQGPDQPQHF
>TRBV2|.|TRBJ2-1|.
TGTGCCAGCAGAGTCAGGGACATGGCTACGAATGAGCAGTTCTTC
CASRVRDMATNEQFF
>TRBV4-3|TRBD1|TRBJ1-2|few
TGCGCCAGCAGCCAAGATGGGGGACAGGGAACTGGCTACACCTTC
CASSQDGGQGTGYTF
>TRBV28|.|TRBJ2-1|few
TGTGCCAGCCGACAGGATTTATACAATGAGCAGTTCTTC
CASRQDLYNEQFF
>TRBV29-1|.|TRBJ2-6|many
TGCAGCGCCCAACCCGGCTCTGGGGCCAACGTCCTGACTTTC
CSAQPGSGANVLTF
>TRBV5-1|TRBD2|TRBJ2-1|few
TGCGCCAGCAGCTCCCCGGGAGGTAATGAGCAGTTCTTC
CASSSPGGNEQFF
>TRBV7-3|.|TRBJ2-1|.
TGTGCCAGCAGCCCACGGACAGCGTACAATGAGCAGTTCTTC
CASSPRTAYNEQFF
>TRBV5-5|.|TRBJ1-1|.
TGTGCCAGCAGCTTCGCAGGGGTTACTGAAGCTTTCTTT
CASSFAGVTEAFF
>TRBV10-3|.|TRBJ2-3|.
TGTGCCATCAGTGATCGGGAGTCGGAAACAGATACGCAGTATTTT
CAISDRESETDTQYF
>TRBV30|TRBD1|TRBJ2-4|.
TGTGCCTGGGCGGCCCGGGACAGGGTTAACATTCAGTACTTC
CAWAARDRVNIQYF
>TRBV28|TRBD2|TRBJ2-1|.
TGTGCCAGCAGTCCCCCCCTTAGTAGCGGGGTCGACAATGAGCAGTTCTTC
CASSPPLSSGVDNEQFF
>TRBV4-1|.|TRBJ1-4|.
TGCGCCAGCAGCCGTCACCCTATAACAGGGACTAATGAAAAACTGTTTTTT
CASSRHPITGTNEKLFF
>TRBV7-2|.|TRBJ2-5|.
TGTGCCAGCAGCTTACAGACAGGCGAGACCCAGTACTTC
CASSLQTGETQYF
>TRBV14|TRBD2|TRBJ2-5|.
TGTGCCAGCAGCCCGTGGCAGTGGCGGGAGGGCCCGGGTGAGACCCAGTACTTC
CASSPWQWREGPGETQYF
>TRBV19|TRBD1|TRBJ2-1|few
TGTGCCAGTATCGGACAGGGGTGGTCCTACAATGAGCAGTTCTTC
CASIGQGWSYNEQFF
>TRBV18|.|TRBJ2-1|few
TGTGCCAGCTCACCAACGCGGGACTCCTACAATGAGCAGTTCTTC
CASSPTRDSYNEQFF
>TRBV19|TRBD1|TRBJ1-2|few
TGTGCCAGTAGCACCGACAGGGGTGGCTATGGCTACACCTTC
CASSTDRGGYGYTF
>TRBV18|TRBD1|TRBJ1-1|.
TGTGCCAGCTCACCCCCGACAGGGGGCAGAAACACTGAAGCTTTCTTT
CASSPPTGGRNTEAFF
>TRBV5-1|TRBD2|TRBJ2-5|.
TGCGCCAGCACCCGAGCGGGAGAGTTAGAGACCCAGTACTTC
CASTRAGELETQYF
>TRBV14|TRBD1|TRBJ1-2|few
TGTGCCAGCAGCCAAGTGCAGGGGGGTGGCTACACCTTC
CASSQVQGGGYTF
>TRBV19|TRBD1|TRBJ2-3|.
TGTGCCAGTAGTATTGGAGCAGGGGGCCCTTCTACGCAGTATTTT
CASSIGAGGPSTQYF
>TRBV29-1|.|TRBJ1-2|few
TGCAGCGTGCGGAGGGTGGATGGCTACACCTTC
CSVRRVDGYTF
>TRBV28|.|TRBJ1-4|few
TGTGCCAGCAAAAACACCCCGCATGAAAAACTGTTTTTT
CASKNTPHEKLFF